The present T cell receptor beta chain was sequenced within a study of blood T cell repertoires in COVID-19. This table comes from immunoSEQ multiplex PCR, and its TCRdb copy is limited to in-frame clones, with some not included. This sample carries tens of thousands of clones, around 76% of them seen once, and the ten largest clones take 15% to 20%. This clone came up a few times. The clonotype was recovered from a human donor in a cohort sampled during active COVID-19. The sequencing sample was made of peripheral blood.

CDR3 DNA sequence: TGTGCCAGCAGCTCCTTAAGGCCGGGATTATTTACTGAAGCTTTCTTT. Protein product: CASSSLRPGLFTEAFF. V is TRBV7-2 and J is TRBJ1-1, with D hard to call. Germline CDR1 and CDR2: SGHTA and FQGNSA. V was shortened by 4 bases and J by 5 bases, with 20 bases between the two germline ends. The CDR3 sequence is 16 residues long.